This T cell receptor (beta chain) was identified in a study of blood T cell repertoires in COVID-19. The wider study: COVID-19 samples, acute and convalescent, were from the United States, Italy and Spain. Sample material is recorded as cDNA or gDNA derived from T cells, B-cell-depleted T cells, or PBMCs.

How the authors handled the data: Counts of nucleated cells, estimated from reference gene primer amplification, were obtained. Some clones are missing from TCRdb's copy, which holds only in-frame ones; the method was immunoSEQ multiplex PCR. For V, J and clone size, that table is used; D and trimming come from the DNA. The sample holds more than 70,000 clones, roughly 90% seen once. The CDR3 sequence is 12 residues long. Trimming pared 5 bases from V and 6 bases from J, leaving 11 bases between. Germline CDR1 MNHEY, CDR2 SVGEGT. This chain connects TRBV6-2 or TRBV6-3 to TRBJ2-7; tentatively, D is TRBD2 (6 bases). The sequence came from a woman of 80 years or more with acute or convalescent COVID-19. What was sequenced was peripheral blood. DNA of the CDR3: TGTGCCAGCAGTCACGGGACTCTCGAGCAGTACTTC. It encodes CASSHGTLEQYF.